This paragraph covers one T cell receptor (beta chain) sequence. Its antigen is currently unknown. Sequencing was performed with immunoSEQ multiplex PCR; in TCRdb, only in-frame clones are kept and a portion is missing. The repertoire holds roughly 67,000 clones, around nine tenths seen once, with roughly 8.3% in the top ten. The data are from a study of T cell responses to AZD1222 COVID-19 vaccine. Study-level information: Pooling covered second doses at about 4 or about 12 weeks. General study findings and limits: Most donors were white British and more were female, and clonal diversity was possibly underestimated.

Germline CDR1 and CDR2: SGHDT and YYEEEE. This CDR3 has 13 amino acids. The V end was cut by 0 bases, the J end by 7 bases, with 7 bases between. The gene calls are TRBV5-6 and TRBJ1-4; D is uncertain. The sequence was collected from an adult in good health. The source material was peripheral blood, sampled on day 0 of AZD1222 vaccination. CDR3 region: CASSLVRSEKLFF. The CDR3 bases are TGTGCCAGCAGCTTGGTAAGGAGTGAAAAACTGTTTTTT.